A few counts support the clone carrying this TCR beta chain. This record comes from a study of blood T cell repertoires in COVID-19. Study details: Italy, Spain and the United States were the sources of the convalescent and acute COVID-19 samples. From T cells, B-cell-depleted T cells, or PBMCs came the material, which was cDNA or gDNA.

In the original workflow: Estimated nucleated cell counts came from reference gene primer amplification. Generated by immunoSEQ multiplex PCR, the TCRdb table keeps only in-frame clones and is missing some. That table is the source of V, J and clone size, and D and trimming were worked out from the DNA. The data show roughly 87,000 clones, more than 70% seen once. The CDR3 has 14 residues. Germline-derived CDR1 and CDR2 are LNHDA and SQIVND (reference sequence). Trimming removed 4 bases at V and 1 base at J, with 10 bases between. This sequence joins TRBV19 and TRBJ1-1; maybe TRBD1 (6 bases). This receptor was identified in a woman of 80 years or more with acute or convalescent COVID-19. Sequencing was carried out using peripheral blood. Here the CDR3 DNA reads TGTGCCAGTAGTACTTCAGGGGAGAACACTGAAGCTTTCTTT. Translation: CASSTSGENTEAFF.